Listed here are 10 T cell receptor beta chains from one sample, sequenced in a study of CXCR3-negative and CXCR3-positive naive CD8 T cells. cDNA libraries for TRB were generated by 5' RACE incorporating UMI labels. TCRdb reprocessed the 5' RACE reads, keeping one entry per CDR3 protein, no DNA. The sample spans just under 45,000 distinct CDR3 sequences; the ten largest clones claim roughly 14%. Sample: memory CD8+ T cells from blood. These receptor sequences come from a human donor in good health. Some clones in this sample may be carry-over from other donors' samples.

The CDR3 sequence: CASSGSATLTTNEQFF. The J gene is TRBJ2-1, the V gene TRBV9. This CDR3 region has 16 residues. CDR1 and CDR2 from the germline V gene are SGDLS and YYNGEE.

The chain links TRBV6-2 or TRBV6-3 to TRBJ2-5; the D gene TCRdb calls, TRBD2, cannot be checked with no DNA. Germline V gene lookup returns CDR1 MNHEY and CDR2 SVGEGT. The CDR3 covers 15 residues. The CDR3 loop reads CASSSTGGASETQYF.

This sequence joins TRBV27 and TRBJ2-1; TCRdb calls TRBD2, which cannot be checked without DNA. CDR1 is MNHEY, CDR2 SMNVEV, per germline (reference sequence). CDR3 size: 15 residues. The chain's CDR3 is CASSLGLAGGNEQFF.

The rearrangement joins TRBV7-6 to TRBJ2-3; the TCRdb call, TRBD1, lacks DNA for checking. The CDR3 loop spans 17 amino acids. In germline, CDR1 is SGHVS, CDR2 FNYEAQ. The chain's CDR3 is CASSSPGSSGDTDTQYF.

J is TRBJ1-1 and V is TRBV29-1; no DNA is available, so the TRBD1 call from TCRdb remains unchecked. Germline V CDR1 and CDR2: SQVTM, ANQGSEA. The length of the CDR3 is 13 residues. The CDR3 loop is CSAWGAAETEAFF.

This sequence joins TRBV4-3 and TRBJ2-7; TCRdb picks TRBD1, but there is no DNA to check that call. Germline CDR1 LGHNA, CDR2 YSLEER. The CDR3 contains 16 residues. Here the CDR3 reads CASSQDGQGGAYEQYF.

V and J are TRBV6-4 and TRBJ2-1; without DNA, the TCRdb call of TRBD2 cannot be checked. CDR1 is MRHNA, CDR2 SNTAGT, per germline. CDR3 size: 15 residues. The CDR3 sequence: CATSLGTSGENEQFF.

The chain carries TRBV29-1 and TRBJ2-4; the TRBD1 assignment by TCRdb is unverifiable without DNA. This CDR3 spans 14 amino acids. Germline CDR1 SQVTM, CDR2 ANQGSEA. CDR3 sequence: CSVDGQGWENIQYF.

CDR3 residues: CSVRLAGEQYF. The rearrangement uses TRBV29-1 and TRBJ2-7; the TCRdb call, TRBD2, lacks DNA for checking. CDR1 and CDR2 (germline): SQVTM, ANQGSEA. This CDR3 comprises 11 residues.

The gene calls are TRBV7-9 and TRBJ2-5; TCRdb gives TRBD2 as the D gene, but with no DNA this cannot be confirmed. Germline lookup yields CDR1 SEHNR and CDR2 FQNEAQ (reference sequence). The CDR3 has 15 residues. This chain's CDR3 is CASSQIRGGKETQYF.